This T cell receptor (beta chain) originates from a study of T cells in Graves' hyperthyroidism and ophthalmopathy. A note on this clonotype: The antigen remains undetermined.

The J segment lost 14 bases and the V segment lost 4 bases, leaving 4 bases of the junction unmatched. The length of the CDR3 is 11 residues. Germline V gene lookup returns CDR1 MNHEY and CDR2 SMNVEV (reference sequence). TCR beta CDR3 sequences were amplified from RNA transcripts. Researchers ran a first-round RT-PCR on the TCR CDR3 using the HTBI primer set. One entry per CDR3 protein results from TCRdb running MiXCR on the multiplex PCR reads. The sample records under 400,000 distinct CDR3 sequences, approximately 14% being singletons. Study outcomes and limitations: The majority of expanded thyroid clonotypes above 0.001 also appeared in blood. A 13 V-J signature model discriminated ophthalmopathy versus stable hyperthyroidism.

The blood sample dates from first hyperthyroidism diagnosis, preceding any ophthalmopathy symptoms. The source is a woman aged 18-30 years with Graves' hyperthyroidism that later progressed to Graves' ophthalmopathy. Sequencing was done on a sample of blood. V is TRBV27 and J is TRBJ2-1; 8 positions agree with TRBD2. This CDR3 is CASSWGLEEFF. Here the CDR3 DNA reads TGTGCCAGCAGTTGGGGACTAGAAGAGTTCTTC.